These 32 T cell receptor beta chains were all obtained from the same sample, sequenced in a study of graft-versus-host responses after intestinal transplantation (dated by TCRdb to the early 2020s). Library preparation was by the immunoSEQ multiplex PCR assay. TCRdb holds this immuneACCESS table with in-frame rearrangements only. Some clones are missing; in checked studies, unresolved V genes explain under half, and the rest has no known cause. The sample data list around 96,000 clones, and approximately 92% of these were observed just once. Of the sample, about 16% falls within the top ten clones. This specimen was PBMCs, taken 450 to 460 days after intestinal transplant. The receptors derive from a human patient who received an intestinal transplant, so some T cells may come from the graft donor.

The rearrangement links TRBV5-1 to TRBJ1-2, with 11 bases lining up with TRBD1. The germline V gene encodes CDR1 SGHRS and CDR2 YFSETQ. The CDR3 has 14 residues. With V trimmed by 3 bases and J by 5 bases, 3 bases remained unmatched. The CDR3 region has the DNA TGCGCCAGCAGCTGGACAGGGGGCGCTTATGGCTACACCTTC. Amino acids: CASSWTGGAYGYTF.

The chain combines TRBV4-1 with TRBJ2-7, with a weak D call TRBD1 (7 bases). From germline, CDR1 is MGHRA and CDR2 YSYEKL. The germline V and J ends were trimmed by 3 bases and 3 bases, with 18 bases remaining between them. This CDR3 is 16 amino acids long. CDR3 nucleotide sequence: TGCGCCAGCAGCCACCACAGGGGAGGACACAGCTACGAGCAGTACTTC. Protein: CASSHHRGGHSYEQYF.

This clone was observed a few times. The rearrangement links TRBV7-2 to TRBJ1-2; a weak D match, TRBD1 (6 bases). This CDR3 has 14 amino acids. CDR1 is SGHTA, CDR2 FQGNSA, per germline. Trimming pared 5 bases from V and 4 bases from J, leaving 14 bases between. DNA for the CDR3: TGTGCCAGCAGCCCAGGGGCGAGTGGCTATGGCTACACCTTC. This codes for CASSPGASGYGYTF.

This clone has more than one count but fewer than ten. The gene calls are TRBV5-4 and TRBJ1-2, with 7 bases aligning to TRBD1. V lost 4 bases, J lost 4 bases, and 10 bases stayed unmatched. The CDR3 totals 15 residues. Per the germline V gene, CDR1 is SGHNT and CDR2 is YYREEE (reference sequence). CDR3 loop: CASSPRQGTAYGYTF. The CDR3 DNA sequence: TGTGCCAGCAGCCCCCGACAGGGTACGGCCTATGGCTACACCTTC.

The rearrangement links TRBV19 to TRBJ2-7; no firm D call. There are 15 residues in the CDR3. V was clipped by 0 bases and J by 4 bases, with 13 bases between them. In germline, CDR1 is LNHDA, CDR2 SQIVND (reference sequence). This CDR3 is CASSIDGEEDYEQYF. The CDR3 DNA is TGTGCCAGTAGTATAGATGGGGAAGAGGATTACGAGCAGTACTTC.

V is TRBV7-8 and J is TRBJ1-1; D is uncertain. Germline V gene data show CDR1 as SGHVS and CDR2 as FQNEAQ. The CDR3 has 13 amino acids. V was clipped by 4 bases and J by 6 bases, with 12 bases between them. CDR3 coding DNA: TGTGCCAGCAGCTCTTCGGGGATTGCTGAAGCTTTCTTT. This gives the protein CASSSSGIAEAFF.

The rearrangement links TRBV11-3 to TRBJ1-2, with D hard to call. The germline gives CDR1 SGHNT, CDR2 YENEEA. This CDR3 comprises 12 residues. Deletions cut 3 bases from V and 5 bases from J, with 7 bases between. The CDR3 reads CASSFGGYGYTF. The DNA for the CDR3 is TGTGCCAGCAGCTTTGGAGGGTATGGCTACACCTTC.

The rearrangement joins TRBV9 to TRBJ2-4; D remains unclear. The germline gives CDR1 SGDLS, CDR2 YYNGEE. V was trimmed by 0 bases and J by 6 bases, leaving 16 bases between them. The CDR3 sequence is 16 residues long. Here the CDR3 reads CASSVALGLDGNIQYF. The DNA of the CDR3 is TGTGCCAGCAGCGTAGCTCTGGGGTTGGACGGAAACATTCAGTACTTC.

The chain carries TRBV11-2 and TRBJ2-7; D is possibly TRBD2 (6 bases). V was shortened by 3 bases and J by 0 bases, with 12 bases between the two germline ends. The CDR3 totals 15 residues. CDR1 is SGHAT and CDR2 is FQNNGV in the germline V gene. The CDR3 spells CASSFAGPVSYEQYF. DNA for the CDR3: TGTGCCAGCAGCTTTGCGGGGCCCGTCTCCTACGAGCAGTACTTC.

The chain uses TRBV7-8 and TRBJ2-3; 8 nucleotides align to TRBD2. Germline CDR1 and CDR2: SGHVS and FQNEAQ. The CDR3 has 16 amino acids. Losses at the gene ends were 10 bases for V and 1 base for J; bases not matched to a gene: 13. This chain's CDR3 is CATDQTWRGGTDTQYF. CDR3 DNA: TGTGCCACAGACCAGACGTGGCGGGGGGGCACAGATACGCAGTATTTT.

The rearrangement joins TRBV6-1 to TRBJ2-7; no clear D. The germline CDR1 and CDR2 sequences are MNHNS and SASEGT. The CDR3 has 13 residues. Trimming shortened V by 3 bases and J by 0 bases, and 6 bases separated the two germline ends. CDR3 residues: CASSEVTSYEQYF. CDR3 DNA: TGTGCCAGCAGTGAGGTAACCTCCTACGAGCAGTACTTC.

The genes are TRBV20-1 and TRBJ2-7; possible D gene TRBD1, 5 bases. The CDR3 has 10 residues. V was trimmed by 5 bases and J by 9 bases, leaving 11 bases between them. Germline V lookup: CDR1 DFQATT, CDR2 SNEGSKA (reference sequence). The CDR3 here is CSAPRERQYF. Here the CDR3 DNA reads TGCAGTGCTCCCAGGGAACGGCAGTACTTC.

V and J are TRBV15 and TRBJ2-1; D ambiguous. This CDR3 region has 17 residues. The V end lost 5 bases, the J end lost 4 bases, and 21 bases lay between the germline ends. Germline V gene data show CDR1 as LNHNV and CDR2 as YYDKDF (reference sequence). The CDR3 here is CATSPKVLGGKYNEQFF. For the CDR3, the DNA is TGTGCCACCAGCCCCAAGGTGCTTGGCGGAAAGTACAATGAGCAGTTCTTC. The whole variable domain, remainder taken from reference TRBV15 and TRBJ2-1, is DAMVIQNPRYQVTQFGKPVTLSCSQTLNHNVMYWYQQKSSQAPKLLFHYYDKDFNNEADTPDNFQSRRPNTSFCFLDIRSPGLGDTAMYLCATSPKVLGGKYNEQFFGPGTRLTVL.

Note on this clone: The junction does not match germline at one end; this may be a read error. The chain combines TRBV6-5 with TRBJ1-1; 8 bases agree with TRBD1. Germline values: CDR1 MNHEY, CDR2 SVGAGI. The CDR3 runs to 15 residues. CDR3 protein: CVSTRTGIGNTEAFF. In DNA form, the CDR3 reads TGTGTCAGCACCCGGACAGGGATTGGGAACACTGAAGCTTTCTTT.

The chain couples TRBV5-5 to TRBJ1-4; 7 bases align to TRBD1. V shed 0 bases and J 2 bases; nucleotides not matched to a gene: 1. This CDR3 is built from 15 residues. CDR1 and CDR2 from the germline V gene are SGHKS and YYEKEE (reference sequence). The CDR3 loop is CASSLGGQTNEKLFF. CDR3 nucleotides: TGTGCCAGCAGCTTGGGGGGACAGACTAATGAAAAACTGTTTTTT.

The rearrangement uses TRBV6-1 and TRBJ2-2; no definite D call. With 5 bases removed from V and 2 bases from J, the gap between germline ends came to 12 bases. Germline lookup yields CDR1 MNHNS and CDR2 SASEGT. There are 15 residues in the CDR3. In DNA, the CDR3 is TGTGCCAGCAGTCGCCTACCCCTTAACACCGGGGAGCTGTTTTTT. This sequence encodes CASSRLPLNTGELFF.

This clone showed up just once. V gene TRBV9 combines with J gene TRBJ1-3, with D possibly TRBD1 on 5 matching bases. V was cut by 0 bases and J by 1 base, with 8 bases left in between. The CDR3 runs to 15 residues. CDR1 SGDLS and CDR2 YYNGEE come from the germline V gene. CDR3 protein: CASSVAGDSGNTIYF. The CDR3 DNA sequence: TGTGCCAGCAGCGTAGCGGGGGATTCTGGAAACACCATATATTTT.

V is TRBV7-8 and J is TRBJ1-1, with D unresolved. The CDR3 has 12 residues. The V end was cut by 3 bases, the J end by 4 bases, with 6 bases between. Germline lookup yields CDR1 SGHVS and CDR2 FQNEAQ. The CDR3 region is CASSLGSTEAFF. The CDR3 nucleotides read TGTGCCAGCAGCTTGGGCAGCACTGAAGCTTTCTTT. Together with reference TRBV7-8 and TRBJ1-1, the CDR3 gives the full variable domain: GAGVSQSPRYKVAKRGQDVALRCDPISGHVSLFWYQQALGQGPEFLTYFQNEAQLDKSGLPSDRFFAERPEGSVSTLKIQRTQQEDSAVYLCASSLGSTEAFFGQGTRLTVV.

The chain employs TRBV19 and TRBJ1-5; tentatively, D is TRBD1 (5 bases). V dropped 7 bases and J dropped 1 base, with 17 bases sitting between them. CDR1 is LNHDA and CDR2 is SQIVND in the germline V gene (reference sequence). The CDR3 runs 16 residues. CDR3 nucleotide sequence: TGTGCCAGTACCGGCACCCAGGGTCGGAGCAATCAGCCCCAGCATTTT. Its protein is CASTGTQGRSNQPQHF.

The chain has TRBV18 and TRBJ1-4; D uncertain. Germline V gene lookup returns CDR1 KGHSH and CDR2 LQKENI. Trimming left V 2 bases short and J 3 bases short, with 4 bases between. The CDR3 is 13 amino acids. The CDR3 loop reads CASSPGSNEKLFF. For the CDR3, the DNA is TGTGCCAGCTCACCAGGTTCTAATGAAAAACTGTTTTTT.

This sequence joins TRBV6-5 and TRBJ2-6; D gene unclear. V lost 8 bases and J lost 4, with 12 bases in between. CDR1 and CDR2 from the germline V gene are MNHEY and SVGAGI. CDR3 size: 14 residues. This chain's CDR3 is CASAIMGGANVLTF. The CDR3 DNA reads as TGTGCCAGCGCCATCATGGGAGGGGCCAACGTCCTGACTTTC.

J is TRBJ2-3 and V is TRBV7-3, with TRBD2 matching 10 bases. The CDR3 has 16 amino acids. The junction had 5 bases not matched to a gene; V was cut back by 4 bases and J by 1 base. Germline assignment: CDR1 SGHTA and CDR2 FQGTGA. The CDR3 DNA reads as TGTGCCAGCAGCTCCTCTCTAGCGGGGGGCACAGATACGCAGTATTTT. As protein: CASSSSLAGGTDTQYF.

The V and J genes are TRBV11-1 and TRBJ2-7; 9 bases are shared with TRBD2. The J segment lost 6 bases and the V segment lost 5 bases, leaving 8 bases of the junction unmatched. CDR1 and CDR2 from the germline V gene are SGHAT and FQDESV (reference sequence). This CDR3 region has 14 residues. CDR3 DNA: TGTGCCAGCAGCGCGCGGGGGGGACTTCTCGAGCAGTACTTC. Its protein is CASSARGGLLEQYF.

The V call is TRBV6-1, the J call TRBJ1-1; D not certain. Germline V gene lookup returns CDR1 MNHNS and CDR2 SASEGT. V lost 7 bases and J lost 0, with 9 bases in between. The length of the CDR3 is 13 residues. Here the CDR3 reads CASTRSMNTEAFF. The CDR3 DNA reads TGTGCCAGCACACGGTCCATGAACACTGAAGCTTTCTTT.

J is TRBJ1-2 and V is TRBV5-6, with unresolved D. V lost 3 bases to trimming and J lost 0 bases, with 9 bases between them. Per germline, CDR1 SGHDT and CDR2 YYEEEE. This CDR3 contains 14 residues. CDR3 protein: CASSSRVANYGYTF. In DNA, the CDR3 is TGTGCCAGCAGCTCCCGGGTGGCTAACTATGGCTACACCTTC.

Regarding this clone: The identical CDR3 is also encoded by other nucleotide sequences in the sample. The CDR3 coding sequence is TGTGCCAGCAGCGTAGTGGGGGGCAACACTGAAGCTTTCTTT. Translated, it gives CASSVVGGNTEAFF. This chain connects TRBV9 to TRBJ1-1, with D perhaps matching TRBD1 (6 bases). V lost 0 bases and J 2 bases, leaving 8 bases between the germline ends. The CDR3 spans 14 residues. The germline gives CDR1 SGDLS, CDR2 YYNGEE.

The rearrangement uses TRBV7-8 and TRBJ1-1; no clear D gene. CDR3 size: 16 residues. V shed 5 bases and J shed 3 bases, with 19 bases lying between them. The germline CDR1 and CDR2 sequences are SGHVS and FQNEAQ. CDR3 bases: TGTGCCAGCAGCCCTAGCCCCAGACCGACCGACACTGAAGCTTTCTTT. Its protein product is CASSPSPRPTDTEAFF.

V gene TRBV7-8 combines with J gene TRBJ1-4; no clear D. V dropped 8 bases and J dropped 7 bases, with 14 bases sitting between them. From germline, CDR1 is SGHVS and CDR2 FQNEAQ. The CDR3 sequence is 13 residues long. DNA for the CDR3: TGTGCCAGCGGACTCTGGACGGCTGAAAAACTGTTTTTT. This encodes CASGLWTAEKLFF.

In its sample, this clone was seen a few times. This CDR3 is CASSLDPTGGAEAFF. CDR3 nucleotide sequence: TGTGCCAGCAGCTTAGACCCCACAGGGGGGGCTGAAGCTTTCTTT. The chain joins TRBV11-1 to TRBJ1-1; 8 bases map to TRBD1. The V gene's germline CDR1 is SGHAT and CDR2 FQDESV (reference sequence). The CDR3 has 15 amino acids. With V trimmed by 1 base and J by 6 bases, 7 bases remained unmatched.

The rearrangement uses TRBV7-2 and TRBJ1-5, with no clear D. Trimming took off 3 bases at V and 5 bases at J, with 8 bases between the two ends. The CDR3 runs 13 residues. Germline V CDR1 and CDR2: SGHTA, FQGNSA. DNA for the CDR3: TGTGCCAGCAGCTTGGGGTTTGATCAGCCCCAGCATTTT. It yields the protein CASSLGFDQPQHF.

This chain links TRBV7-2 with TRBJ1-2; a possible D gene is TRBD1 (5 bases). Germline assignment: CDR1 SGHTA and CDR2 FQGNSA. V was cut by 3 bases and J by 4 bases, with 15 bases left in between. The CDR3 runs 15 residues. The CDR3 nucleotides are TGTGCCAGCAGCTTTGTGCAGGGACGCGCCTATGGCTACACCTTC. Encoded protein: CASSFVQGRAYGYTF.

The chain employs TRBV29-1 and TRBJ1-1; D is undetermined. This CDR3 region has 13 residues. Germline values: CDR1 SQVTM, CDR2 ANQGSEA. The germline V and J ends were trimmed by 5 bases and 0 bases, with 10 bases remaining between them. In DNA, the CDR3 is TGCAGCGTTTGCCGCGAAATGAACACTGAAGCTTTCTTT. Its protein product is CSVCREMNTEAFF.